The clone carrying this T cell receptor (beta chain) appeared a few times. The sample originates from a study of CD8+ T cells in alopecia areata. cDNA serving as the sequencing template came from extracted, reverse transcribed RNA. The table came from immunoSEQ multiplex PCR; TCRdb's copy has only in-frame clones and leaves some out. The sample has some 120,000 clones, roughly 54% seen once. Material: CD4+ T cells sorted from blood, obtained at week 0. This clonotype was obtained from a human donor with alopecia areata.

CDR3 residues: CASTKRGGYRAEAFF. The DNA for the CDR3 is TGTGCCAGCACTAAACGGGGGGGCTACCGGGCTGAAGCTTTCTTT. The genes are TRBV6-5 and TRBJ1-1; tentative D call: TRBD1 (6 bases). The CDR3 is 15 residues long. Between the trimmed V and J ends, which lost 7 bases and 6 bases, there was a span of 21 bases. CDR1 is MNHEY, CDR2 SVGAGI, per germline.